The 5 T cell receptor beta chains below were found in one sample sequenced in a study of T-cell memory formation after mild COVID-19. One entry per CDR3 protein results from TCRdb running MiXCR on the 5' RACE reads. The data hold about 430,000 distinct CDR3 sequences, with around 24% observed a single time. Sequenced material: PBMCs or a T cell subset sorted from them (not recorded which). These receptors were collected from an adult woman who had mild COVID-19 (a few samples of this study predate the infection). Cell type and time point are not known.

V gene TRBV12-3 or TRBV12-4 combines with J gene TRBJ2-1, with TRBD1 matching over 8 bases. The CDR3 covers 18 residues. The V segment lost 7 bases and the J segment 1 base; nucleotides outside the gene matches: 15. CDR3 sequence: CASKGTGPVEPSYNEQFF. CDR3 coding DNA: TGTGCCAGCAAAGGGACAGGACCCGTGGAGCCTTCCTACAATGAGCAGTTCTTC.

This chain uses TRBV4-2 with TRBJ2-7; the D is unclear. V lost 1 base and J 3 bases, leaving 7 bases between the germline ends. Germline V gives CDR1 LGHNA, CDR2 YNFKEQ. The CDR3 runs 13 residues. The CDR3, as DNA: TGTGCCAGCAGCCAAGGGTCGTACTACGAGCAGTACTTC. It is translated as CASSQGSYYEQYF.

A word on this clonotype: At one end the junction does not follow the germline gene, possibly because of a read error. CDR3 DNA sequence: TGCAGTGCGGTGCGGACAGATTTTGCTGAAGCTTTATTT. Protein product: CSAVRTDFAEALF. This rearrangement joins TRBV20-1 to TRBJ1-1; D perhaps matches TRBD1 (6 bases). The CDR3 has 13 residues. Germline assignment: CDR1 DFQATT and CDR2 SNEGSKA (reference sequence).

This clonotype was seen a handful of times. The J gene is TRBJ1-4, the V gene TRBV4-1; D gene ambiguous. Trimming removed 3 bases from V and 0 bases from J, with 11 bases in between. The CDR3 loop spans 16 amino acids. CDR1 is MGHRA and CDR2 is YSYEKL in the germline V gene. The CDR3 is CASSQTPTATNEKLFF. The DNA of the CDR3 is TGCGCCAGCAGCCAGACCCCCACCGCAACTAATGAAAAACTGTTTTTT.

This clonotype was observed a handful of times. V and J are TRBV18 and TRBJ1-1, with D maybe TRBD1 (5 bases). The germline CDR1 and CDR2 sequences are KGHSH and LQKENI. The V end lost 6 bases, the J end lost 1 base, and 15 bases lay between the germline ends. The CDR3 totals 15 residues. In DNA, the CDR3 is TGTGCCAGCTCCGGACTGGGGACGCCGAACACTGAAGCTTTCTTT. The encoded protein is CASSGLGTPNTEAFF.